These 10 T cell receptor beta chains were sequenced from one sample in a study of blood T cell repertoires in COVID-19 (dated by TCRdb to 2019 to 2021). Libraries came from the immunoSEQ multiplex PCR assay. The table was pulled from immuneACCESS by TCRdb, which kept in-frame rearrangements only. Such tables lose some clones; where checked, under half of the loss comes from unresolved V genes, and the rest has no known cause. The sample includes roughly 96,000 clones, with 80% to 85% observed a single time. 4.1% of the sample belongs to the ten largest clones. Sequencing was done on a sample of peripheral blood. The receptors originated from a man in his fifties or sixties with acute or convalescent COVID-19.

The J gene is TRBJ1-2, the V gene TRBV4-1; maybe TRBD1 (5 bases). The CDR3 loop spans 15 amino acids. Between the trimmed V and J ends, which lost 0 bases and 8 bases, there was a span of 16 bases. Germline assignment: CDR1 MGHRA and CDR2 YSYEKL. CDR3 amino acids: CASSQDWGGRTGYTF. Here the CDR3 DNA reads TGCGCCAGCAGCCAAGATTGGGGGGGTCGGACGGGCTACACCTTC.

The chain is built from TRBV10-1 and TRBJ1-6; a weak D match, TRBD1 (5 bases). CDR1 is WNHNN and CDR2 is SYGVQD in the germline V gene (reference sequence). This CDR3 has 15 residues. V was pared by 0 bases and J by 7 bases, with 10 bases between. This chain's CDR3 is CASSESAGGNSPLHF. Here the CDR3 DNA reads TGCGCCAGCAGTGAGTCCGCCGGGGGAAATTCACCCCTCCACTTT.

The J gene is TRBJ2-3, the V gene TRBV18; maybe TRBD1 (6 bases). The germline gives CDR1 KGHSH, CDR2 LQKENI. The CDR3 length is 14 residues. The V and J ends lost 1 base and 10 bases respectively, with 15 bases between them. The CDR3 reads CASSPQTGLEAQYF. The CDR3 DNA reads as TGTGCCAGCTCACCACAAACAGGGTTAGAGGCGCAGTATTTT.

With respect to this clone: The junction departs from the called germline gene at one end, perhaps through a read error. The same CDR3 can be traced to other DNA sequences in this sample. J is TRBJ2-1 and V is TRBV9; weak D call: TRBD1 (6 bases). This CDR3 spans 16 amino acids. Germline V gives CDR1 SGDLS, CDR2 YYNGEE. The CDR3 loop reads CASSVGVPGHYNEQFF. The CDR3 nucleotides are TGTGCCAGCAGCGTAGGCGTCCCGGGACACTACAATGAGCAATTCTTC.

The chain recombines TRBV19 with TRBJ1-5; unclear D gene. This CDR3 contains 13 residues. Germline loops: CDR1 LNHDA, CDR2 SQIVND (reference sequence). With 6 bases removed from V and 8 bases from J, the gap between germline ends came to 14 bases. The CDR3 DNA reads TGTGCCAGTAGCAATGTTCGCAGTGAGCCCCAGCATTTT. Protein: CASSNVRSEPQHF.

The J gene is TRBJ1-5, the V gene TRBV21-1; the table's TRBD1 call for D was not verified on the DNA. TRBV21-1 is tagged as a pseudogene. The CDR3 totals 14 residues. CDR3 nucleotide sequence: TGTGCCAGCAGCGGGGGACAGTTCAATCAGCCCCAGCATTTT. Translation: CASSGGQFNQPQHF.

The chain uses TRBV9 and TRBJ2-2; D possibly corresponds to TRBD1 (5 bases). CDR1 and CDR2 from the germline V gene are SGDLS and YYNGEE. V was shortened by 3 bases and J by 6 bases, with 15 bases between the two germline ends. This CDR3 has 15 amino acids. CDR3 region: CASSEWGSRAGELFF. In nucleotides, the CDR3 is TGTGCCAGCAGCGAGTGGGGCTCCCGGGCCGGGGAGCTGTTTTTT.

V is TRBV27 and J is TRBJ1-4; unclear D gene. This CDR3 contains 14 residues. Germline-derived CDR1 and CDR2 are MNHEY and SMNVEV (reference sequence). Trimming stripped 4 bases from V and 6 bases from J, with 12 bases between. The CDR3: CASSSRVNHEKLFF. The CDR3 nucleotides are TGTGCCAGCAGTTCCCGGGTAAACCATGAAAAACTGTTTTTT.

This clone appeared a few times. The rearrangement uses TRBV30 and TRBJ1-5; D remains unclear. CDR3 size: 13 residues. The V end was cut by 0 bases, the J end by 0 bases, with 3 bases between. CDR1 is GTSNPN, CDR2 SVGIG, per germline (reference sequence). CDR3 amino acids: CAWSVRSNQPQHF. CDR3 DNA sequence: TGTGCCTGGAGTGTCCGTAGCAATCAGCCCCAGCATTTT.

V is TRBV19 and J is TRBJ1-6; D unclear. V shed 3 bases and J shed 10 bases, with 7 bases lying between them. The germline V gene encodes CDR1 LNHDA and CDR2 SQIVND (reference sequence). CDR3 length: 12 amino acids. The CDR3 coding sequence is TGTGCCAGTAGTATCGAACGGTCACCCCTCCACTTT. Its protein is CASSIERSPLHF.